This T cell receptor beta chain derives from a study of T cell responses to AZD1222 COVID-19 vaccine. Clones were read by immunoSEQ multiplex PCR, and TCRdb kept only the in-frame ones, dropping some. The table includes around 150,000 clones, approximately 90% detected once. CDR1 MDHEN and CDR2 SYDVKM come from the germline V gene. CDR3 size: 13 residues. Trimming took off 8 bases at V and 4 bases at J, with 12 bases between the two ends. Study-wide findings and caveats: CD4 TCRs linked to vaccination spanned spike, dominating at 160-218 and 743-854. Recipients of two AZD1222 doses showed rising Spike-specific TCR breadth and depth. Unmutated variant regions are reportedly the target of nearly half of TCRs that are spike-specific.

Details on this clone: Its antigen is not identified.

This chain joins TRBV28 and TRBJ1-5; D is ambiguous. The sequence was obtained from an adult in good health. The sequencing used peripheral blood, collected on day 0 of AZD1222 vaccination. The CDR3 region has the DNA TGTGCCAGCTGCCGGGCTCGAAATCAGCCCCAGCATTTT. This translates into CASCRARNQPQHF.